The clone carrying this T cell receptor beta chain was seen only a few times. This specimen comes from a study of blood T cells in healthy people across ages. Study information: About one barcoded TCR beta cDNA was captured per two T cells.

Total RNA, at least 5.5 micrograms per sample, came from PBMCs. The germline gives CDR1 SGHDN, CDR2 FVKESK. There are 17 residues in the CDR3. Trimming cost V 2 bases and J 4 bases; bases outside gene matches: 12. The second PCR ran roughly 6 to 11 cycles with a sample-barcoded 5' primer and J-beta primers. The template-switch adaptor was a 5' adaptor with 12 random nucleotides. It tagged each cDNA molecule. Each CDR3 protein gets one entry after TCRdb re-called the 5' RACE reads with MiXCR. The sample gives hundreds of thousands of distinct CDR3 sequences, 32% of which show up once; 15% to 17% is in the top ten.

The J gene is TRBJ2-3, the V gene TRBV14, with 7 nucleotides matching TRBD1. The sample consisted of blood. This clonotype originated in a woman of 80 years or more in good health. The CDR3: CASSQHTQGWLADTQYF. DNA of the CDR3: TGTGCCAGCAGCCAACATACACAGGGGTGGTTGGCAGATACGCAGTATTTT.